The 2 T cell receptor beta chains listed next were all sequenced from one sample in a study of identical twins. A single record per CDR3 protein comes from TCRdb applying MiXCR to the 5' RACE reads. The sample lists fewer than 650,000 distinct CDR3 sequences; about 7.6% were seen once. This sample also appeared in a second study, on yellow fever vaccine responses in identical twins.

Sequencing was performed on PBMCs. Receptors originate from a woman younger than 35 in good health.

The chain carries TRBV20-1 and TRBJ2-2; no clear D gene. CDR3 length equals 13 residues. The germline V and J ends were trimmed by 1 base and 5 bases, with 8 bases remaining between them. Germline V gene lookup returns CDR1 DFQATT and CDR2 SNEGSKA (reference sequence). DNA for the CDR3: TGCAGTGCTAGAGTAAGCGTTACCGGGGAGCTGTTTTTT. It encodes CSARVSVTGELFF.

This clonotype was detected ten times or more. This sequence joins TRBV5-1 and TRBJ2-1; 13 bases match TRBD2. CDR1 is SGHRS and CDR2 is YFSETQ in the germline V gene. With V trimmed by 8 bases and J by 0 bases, 14 bases remained unmatched. The CDR3 consists of 19 residues. The DNA for the CDR3 is TGCGCCAGTAGTAAGCCCGGGACTAGCGGGGTAAGCTCCTACAATGAGCAGTTCTTC. It specifies CASSKPGTSGVSSYNEQFF.